The TCR beta chain described here comes from a study of blood T cell repertoires in COVID-19. Across the study: Sites in the United States, Italy and Spain provided acute and convalescent COVID-19 samples. The cDNA or gDNA used as material had been derived from T cells, B-cell-depleted T cells, or PBMCs.

Seattle patient enrollment occurred during active infection, with longitudinal follow-up thereafter. This clone was observed a few times. Original handling: Estimated nucleated cell counts came from reference gene primer amplification. Data came from immunoSEQ multiplex PCR; TCRdb stores just in-frame clones and leaves some out. That table gives V, J and clone size, and the DNA gave D and trimming. Of about 80,000 clones detected, 85% appear once; the ten largest clones hold 9.6%. Sequencing was performed on peripheral blood. The TCR sequence derives from a man aged 50 to 60 with COVID-19, enrolled during active disease.

The CDR3 sequence is CASSLRGNQYEQYF. As DNA, the CDR3 is TGTGCCAGCAGCTTACGCGGGAACCAGTACGAGCAGTACTTC. V is TRBV11-2 and J is TRBJ2-7; the D gene is possibly TRBD2 (6 bases). Trimming took 2 bases from V and 4 from J, leaving 12 bases between them. The germline V gene encodes CDR1 SGHAT and CDR2 FQNNGV. This CDR3 is built from 14 residues.